Listed here is a single TCR beta chain. These data are taken from a study of monozygotic twins with cystic fibrosis. Assay: immunoSEQ multiplex PCR; the TCRdb copy retains only in-frame clones and omits some. The sample comprises about 17,000 clones, approximately 96% of which are singletons, and 0.62% rests with the top ten. The CDR3 totals 15 residues. In germline, CDR1 is KGHSH, CDR2 LQKENI. V dropped 4 bases and J dropped 4 bases, with 16 bases sitting between them. The rearrangement joins TRBV18 to TRBJ1-1; weak D call: TRBD1 (6 bases). The sequenced material came from blood. The receptor comes from a girl aged 2-10 years with cystic fibrosis. The DNA for the CDR3 is TGTGCCAGCTCACTTCGGCAGGGAGGGGGCACTGAAGCTTTCTTT. Translating gives CASSLRQGGGTEAFF.